The clone carrying this T cell receptor (beta chain) turned up a few times. These data originate in a study of response to subunit inactivated influenza vaccine. This CDR3 is 16 amino acids long. V gave up 3 bases and J gave up 0 bases, with 12 bases separating them. The germline V gene encodes CDR1 LNHNV and CDR2 YYDKDF (reference sequence). TCRdb recomputed calls from the RT-PCR reads with MiXCR, one row per CDR3 protein. The data hold just over 300,000 distinct CDR3 sequences, with roughly a fifth observed a single time. V is TRBV15 and J is TRBJ1-3, with unresolved D. This specimen consisted of PBMCs from blood, obtained approximately 22 months after vaccination. The sequence was collected from a man aged 50 to 69 who received an inactivated influenza vaccine. The CDR3 protein is CATSRGTTSSGNTIYF. The CDR3 bases are TGTGCCACCAGCAGGGGTACCACGAGCTCTGGAAACACCATATATTTT. Combining the CDR3 with reference TRBV15 and TRBJ1-3 gives the whole variable domain DAMVIQNPRYQVTQFGKPVTLSCSQTLNHNVMYWYQQKSSQAPKLLFHYYDKDFNNEADTPDNFQSRRPNTSFCFLDIRSPGLGDTAMYLCATSRGTTSSGNTIYFGEGSWLTVV.